This TCR beta chain was sequenced during a study of T cell repertoires in cytomegalovirus infection. MiXCR, run by TCRdb on the reads, gives a single entry per CDR3 protein. The sample has more than 150,000 distinct CDR3 sequences, approximately 20% seen once. The CDR3 spans 16 residues. J was trimmed by 1 base and V by 6 bases; bases with no gene match: 11. This clonotype occurred a few times. This receptor was identified in a human donor in good health (CMV status not recorded). Some clones in this sample may be carry-over from other donors' samples. What was sequenced was PBMCs. This sequence joins TRBV12-3 or TRBV12-4 and TRBJ2-5; TRBD1 aligns across 7 bases. The CDR3 nucleotides are TGTGCCAGCAGCCAGCACCGGGACAGTATCCAAGAGACCCAGTACTTC. It is translated as CASSQHRDSIQETQYF.